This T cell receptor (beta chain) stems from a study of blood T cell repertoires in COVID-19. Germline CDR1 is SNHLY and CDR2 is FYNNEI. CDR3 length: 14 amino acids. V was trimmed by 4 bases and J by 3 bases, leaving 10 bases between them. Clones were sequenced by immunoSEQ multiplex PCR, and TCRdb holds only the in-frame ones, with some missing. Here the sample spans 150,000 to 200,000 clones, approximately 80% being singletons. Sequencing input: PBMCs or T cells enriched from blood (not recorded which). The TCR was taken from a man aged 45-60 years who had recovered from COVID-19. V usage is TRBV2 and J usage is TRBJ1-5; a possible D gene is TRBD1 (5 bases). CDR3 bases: TGTGCCAGCAGTGTTGACAGAGTCAATCAGCCCCAGCATTTT. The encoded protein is CASSVDRVNQPQHF.